This T cell receptor (beta chain) was observed in a study of T cell repertoires in cytomegalovirus infection. TCRdb itself ran the reads through MiXCR, one entry per CDR3 protein. The table shows around 530,000 distinct CDR3 sequences, with about 17% occurring only once. This CDR3 is 15 amino acids long. The germline CDR1 and CDR2 sequences are MNHEY and SVGAGI. The ends lost 6 bases at V and 3 bases at J; junction bases unmatched: 8. Study-wide results and caveats: Clonotypes of TCR beta that were HLA-C-restricted and CMV-specific dominated the ex vivo response.

Of note for this clonotype: What it binds is unknown.

The V call is TRBV6-5, the J call TRBJ1-2, with TRBD1 matching over 9 bases. The sequencing sample was made of CD8+ T cells from PBMCs. This receptor was taken from a human donor in good health (CMV status not recorded). Some clones in this sample may be carry-over from other donors' samples. The CDR3 spells CASRTQGARDYGYTF. In DNA form, the CDR3 reads TGTGCCAGCAGGACACAGGGGGCGCGTGACTATGGCTACACCTTC.